The source of this T cell receptor (beta chain) is a study of cytomegalovirus exposure and HLA in healthy donors. In the study overall: The 500 to 850 first-cohort repertoires and the 130 or so validation repertoires shared the same platform, a later analysis reported. Overall study results and limits: Subsequent analysis of the 100 to 150 validation repertoires found a tendency for first-cohort TCR clusters to co-occur. The CMV antigen specificity of a few CMV-associated chains was confirmed through in vitro analysis. Approximately 160 TCR beta chains were listed as cytomegalovirus-associated.

Worth noting for this clone: Its cognate antigen is unknown.

Profiled with immunoSEQ multiplex PCR; TCRdb holds only in-frame clones, not every one. The sample holds some 83,000 clones, roughly 94% seen once. V was trimmed by 5 bases and J by 7 bases, leaving 15 bases between them. Germline V gene data show CDR1 as MNHNY and CDR2 as SVGAGI (reference sequence). CDR3 size: 14 residues. The sequence derives from a woman aged 18-35 years in good health and CMV-seropositive. This chain joins TRBV6-6 and TRBJ1-5; D unresolved. The sample consisted of PBMCs. CDR3 nucleotide sequence: TGTGCCAGCAGTCCCCCGCAACCACGGCAGCCCCAGCATTTT. Translating it yields CASSPPQPRQPQHF.